This is a list of T cell receptor beta chains from one sample in a study of blood T cell repertoires in COVID-19. Clones were read by immunoSEQ multiplex PCR, and TCRdb kept only the in-frame ones, dropping some. The table lists a few hundred thousand clones, 92% of them singletons. Sequencing was performed on PBMCs or T cells enriched from blood (not recorded which). Receptors originate from a woman aged 30 to 39 who had recovered from COVID-19. Each CDR3 is given with its conserved first and last residue. The order of the fields is D gene, clone size, J gene, V gene, CDR3 DNA, CDR3 protein. The D gene is left open where the match is weak. Size tells how often a clone was seen (once, few, many) or the class of an expanded clone, and some rows leave it out.

NA	NA	TRBJ2-1	TRBV19	TGTGCCAGTAGTTACAGCTCCTACAATGAGCAGTTCTTC	CASSYSSYNEQFF
TRBD2	NA	TRBJ2-5	TRBV11-1	TGTGCCAGCAGCCTCATGGCTAGCGGGAGATCGGAGACCCAGTACTTC	CASSLMASGRSETQYF
TRBD2	NA	TRBJ2-5	TRBV5-1	TGCGCCAGCAGCTTGGAACTAGCGGGGGTCCAAGAGACCCAGTACTTC	CASSLELAGVQETQYF
NA	NA	TRBJ2-2	TRBV18	TGTGCCAGCTCATTCCTTCGGACAGTACTCACCGGGGAGCTGTTTTTT	CASSFLRTVLTGELFF
TRBD1	NA	TRBJ1-6	TRBV5-1	TGCGCCAGCACGAACGGACAGGGTAGATCACCCCTCCACTTT	CASTNGQGRSPLHF
TRBD1	NA	TRBJ1-1	TRBV3-1/TRBV3-2	TGTGCCAGCAGCCAAGCACAGGGGGGGTACACTGAAGCTTTCTTT	CASSQAQGGYTEAFF
NA	once	TRBJ1-2	TRBV5-1	TGCGCCAGCAGCTCTGACAGCGAGTACTATGGCTACACCTTC	CASSSDSEYYGYTF
TRBD1	NA	TRBJ2-2	TRBV7-2	TGTGCCAGCAGCGCACAGGGGCCGGGCACCGGGGAGCTGTTTTTT	CASSAQGPGTGELFF
TRBD1	few	TRBJ1-6	TRBV19	TGTGCCAGTAGTGCCGGGACAGGGAATTCACCCCTCCACTTT	CASSAGTGNSPLHF
TRBD1	once	TRBJ2-1	TRBV24-1	TGTGCCACCAGTGATTATGACAGGACAGGGATTGGCTACAATGAGCAGTTCTTC	CATSDYDRTGIGYNEQFF
TRBD1	NA	TRBJ1-1	TRBV3-1/TRBV3-2	TGTGCCAGCAGCCAAGGCACAGGGGGTCAAAACTCTGAAGCTTTCTTT	CASSQGTGGQNSEAFF
NA	NA	TRBJ1-1	TRBV28	TGTGCCAGCAGTTTCCGGAGGACTGAAGCTTTCTTT	CASSFRRTEAFF
NA	NA	TRBJ1-3	TRBV28	TGTGCCAGCAGTTTGTCCGGACTAAGCTCTGGAAACACCATATATTTT	CASSLSGLSSGNTIYF
NA	NA	TRBJ1-1	TRBV18	TGTGCCAGCTCACTCGGGAGCCGAGCAATGACTGAAGCTTTCTTT	CASSLGSRAMTEAFF
NA	NA	TRBJ1-1	TRBV4-1	TGCGCCAGCAGCTCGACAGGCCAGGGGACTGAAGCTTTCTTT	CASSSTGQGTEAFF
NA	NA	TRBJ2-7	TRBV7-8	TGTGCCAGCAGCATCTCACGGTACTACGAGCAGTACTTC	CASSISRYYEQYF
NA	NA	TRBJ1-4	TRBV3-1/TRBV3-2	TGTGCCAGCAGCCCCCGGGAGGGAGCTAATGAAAAACTGTTTTTT	CASSPREGANEKLFF
TRBD1	NA	TRBJ1-1	TRBV28	TGTGCCAGCAAAGTGGGGGGACAGGGGGAGACTGAAGCTTTCTTT	CASKVGGQGETEAFF
TRBD1	NA	TRBJ2-1	TRBV19	TGTGCCAGTAGTACGGGGACAGGGACGGGAAATGAGCAGTTCTTC	CASSTGTGTGNEQFF
NA	NA	TRBJ2-1	TRBV7-3	TGTGCCACTAGCGCGGGCCTCCCCTACAATGAGCAGTTCTTC	CATSAGLPYNEQFF
TRBD1	NA	TRBJ1-6	TRBV3-1/TRBV3-2	TGTGCCAGCAGCCAAGCGGGACAGGTTTATAATTCACCCCTCCACTTT	CASSQAGQVYNSPLHF
TRBD1	NA	TRBJ2-3	TRBV5-1	TGCGCCAGCAGACAGGGGGCTTTTGGCACAGATACGCAGTATTTT	CASRQGAFGTDTQYF
TRBD2	NA	TRBJ2-1	TRBV19	TGTGCCAGTAGTATGGGCGGGAGGGCCCTGGGTGAGCAGTTCTTC	CASSMGGRALGEQFF
TRBD1	NA	TRBJ2-1	TRBV5-1	TGCGCCAGCAGCACTTCCGGGACAGGGTTCGATGAGCAGTTCTTC	CASSTSGTGFDEQFF
TRBD2	NA	TRBJ2-7	TRBV15	TGTGCCACCAGCAGAGATACGCGGGAGTTCGGCTACGAGCAGTACTTC	CATSRDTREFGYEQYF
TRBD2	NA	TRBJ2-7	TRBV3-1/TRBV3-2	TGTGCCAGCAGCCAAGAGGGGACTAGAGGCGAGCAGTACTTC	CASSQEGTRGEQYF
TRBD1	NA	TRBJ2-3	TRBV7-9	TGTGCCAGCAACCTTCCCCATTCCAGGGGGCGAGATACGCAGTATTTT	CASNLPHSRGRDTQYF
TRBD1	NA	TRBJ2-3	TRBV20-1	TGCAGTGCTAGTTGGACAGGGAACCCAGATACGCAGTATTTT	CSASWTGNPDTQYF
NA	once	TRBJ1-6	TRBV5-5	TGTGCCAGCGATCCTGGCCCAGGCTCCTATAATTCACCCCTCCACTTT	CASDPGPGSYNSPLHF
NA	NA	TRBJ1-5	TRBV21-1	TGTGCCAGCAGCAAAGTTGAGGGGGCTAGAAATCAGCCCCAGCATTTT	CASSKVEGARNQPQHF
NA	once	TRBJ1-3	TRBV3-1/TRBV3-2	TGTGCCAGCAGCGGACAAATCTCTGGAAACACCATATATTTT	CASSGQISGNTIYF
TRBD2	NA	TRBJ2-7	TRBV14	TGTGCCAGCAGCTCGGGACTAGCGGGATACTGGGCCTACGAGCAGTACTTC	CASSSGLAGYWAYEQYF
NA	NA	TRBJ2-2	TRBV3-1/TRBV3-2	TGTGCCAGCAGCCAAGTAATCTTGTCTGTGAGAGGATGGACCGGGGAGCTGTTTTTT	CASSQVILSVRGWTGELFF
NA	NA	TRBJ1-3	TRBV5-1	TGCGCCAGCAGCTTGGATCAGGGAAACACCATATATTTT	CASSLDQGNTIYF
NA	NA	TRBJ1-1	TRBV10-3	TGTGCCATCAGTGGGGGTGGGGCCTTGAACACTGAAGCTTTCTTT	CAISGGGALNTEAFF
NA	NA	TRBJ1-2	TRBV3-1/TRBV3-2	TGTGCCAGCAGCCATTACCCCGGGGGTGGATATGGCTACACCTTC	CASSHYPGGGYGYTF
TRBD2	NA	TRBJ2-7	TRBV28	TGTGCCAGCACCACGGGGGGGGCCTCCTACGAGCAGTACTTC	CASTTGGASYEQYF